The 30 T cell receptor beta chains listed next were all sequenced from one sample in a study of shared clonotypes between healthy human individuals. Positively selected for CCR7, the CD45RO-negative cells used as naive CD8 cells excluded terminally differentiated effector memory CD45RA+ cells. Using immunoSEQ multiplex PCR, the repertoire was profiled, and TCRdb retains in-frame clones only, with some absent. Counted here are about 820,000 clones, 80% to 95% occurring once; the ten biggest clones make up nearly 25%. Input material: naive CD8+ T cells sorted from blood. The origin of the receptors is a man younger than 40 in good health.

The chain couples TRBV28 to TRBJ2-4; D may be TRBD1 or TRBD2 (5 bases each). V was trimmed by 2 bases and J by 10 bases, leaving 21 bases between them. CDR1 MDHEN and CDR2 SYDVKM come from the germline V gene. This CDR3 is built from 16 residues. The CDR3: CASSLGPRDAIPIQYF. The CDR3 coding sequence is TGTGCCAGCAGTTTAGGACCCCGGGACGCAATACCAATTCAGTACTTC.

J is TRBJ2-2 and V is TRBV27, with D possibly matching TRBD1 (6 bases). V was trimmed by 10 bases and J by 4 bases, leaving 16 bases between them. The CDR3 loop spans 14 amino acids. The germline V gene encodes CDR1 MNHEY and CDR2 SMNVEV (reference sequence). This CDR3 is CATQNDRSTGELFF. CDR3 coding DNA: TGTGCCACTCAGAACGACAGGAGCACCGGGGAGCTGTTTTTT.

The rearrangement links TRBV5-4 to TRBJ2-2, with D perhaps assigned TRBD1 or TRBD2 (5 bases each). Germline assignment: CDR1 SGHNT and CDR2 YYREEE (reference sequence). CDR3 length: 17 residues. Trimming stripped 3 bases from V and 6 bases from J, with 21 bases between. CDR3 region: CASSSRGQGAWAGELFF. In DNA form, the CDR3 reads TGTGCCAGCAGCTCACGGGGTCAGGGTGCGTGGGCCGGGGAGCTGTTTTTT.

The chain combines TRBV11-2 with TRBJ2-5; D might be TRBD1 (6 bases). Between the trimmed V and J ends, which lost 3 bases and 2 bases, there was a span of 7 bases. This CDR3 has 13 amino acids. Germline-derived CDR1 and CDR2 are SGHAT and FQNNGV. This CDR3 reads CASSLDRQETQYF. CDR3 in DNA: TGTGCCAGCAGCTTGGACAGACAAGAGACCCAGTACTTC.

V is TRBV7-9 and J is TRBJ2-5; 11 bases agree with TRBD2. V lost 5 bases and J lost 4; bases outside the gene matches: 6. This CDR3 has 15 amino acids. Germline V lookup: CDR1 SEHNR, CDR2 FQNEAQ (reference sequence). In DNA, the CDR3 is TGTGCCAGCAGCCTACTAGCGGGAGTAGTAGAGACCCAGTACTTC. It yields the protein CASSLLAGVVETQYF.

The chain links TRBV4-2 to TRBJ2-7; no definite D call. This CDR3 is 12 amino acids long. The V gene lost 3 bases and the J gene lost 3 bases, with 6 bases spanning the gap. Germline-derived CDR1 and CDR2 are LGHNA and YNFKEQ. This CDR3 reads CASSQASYEQYF. CDR3 coding DNA: TGTGCCAGCAGCCAGGCAAGCTACGAGCAGTACTTC.

The V and J genes are TRBV2 and TRBJ2-5, with D tentatively TRBD2 (6 bases). Germline V gene lookup returns CDR1 SNHLY and CDR2 FYNNEI. The CDR3 is 16 residues long. V gave up 3 bases and J gave up 0 bases, with 14 bases separating them. The DNA of the CDR3 is TGTGCCAGCAGTGAGGGACTCAGCGGGTACCAAGAGACCCAGTACTTC. Its protein product is CASSEGLSGYQETQYF. Based on the CDR3 plus reference TRBV2 and TRBJ2-5, the full variable domain is EPEVTQTPSHQVTQMGQEVILRCVPISNHLYFYWYRQILGQKVEFLVSFYNNEISEKSEIFDDQFSVERPDGSNFTLKIRSTKLEDSAMYFCASSEGLSGYQETQYFGPGTRLLVL.

The rearrangement joins TRBV7-3 to TRBJ2-3, with 12 bases aligning to TRBD2. Germline CDR1 and CDR2: SGHTA and FQGTGA. V lost 3 bases and J lost 4; bases outside the gene matches: 5. The CDR3 sequence is 16 residues long. The DNA for the CDR3 is TGTGCCAGCAGCTTCGGACTAGCGGGACCCTCAGATACGCAGTATTTT. This gives the protein CASSFGLAGPSDTQYF.

V usage is TRBV28 and J usage is TRBJ2-7, with 7 bases fitting TRBD1. V trimming: 5 bases; J trimming: 5 bases; junction bases outside the gene matches: 9. CDR1 MDHEN and CDR2 SYDVKM come from the germline V gene. The CDR3 length is 14 residues. For the CDR3, the DNA is TGTGCCAGCAGTCCCGACAGGGTATCGGACGAGCAGTACTTC. It codes for CASSPDRVSDEQYF.

This clone was recorded a few times. This sequence joins TRBV5-6 and TRBJ2-4; 7 nucleotides match TRBD1. J was trimmed by 10 bases and V by 4 bases; bases with no gene match: 8. This CDR3 has 13 residues. Germline V gene data show CDR1 as SGHDT and CDR2 as YYEEEE. CDR3 protein: CASSPWTGAIQYF. The CDR3 region has the DNA TGTGCCAGCAGCCCATGGACAGGCGCTATTCAGTACTTC.

The chain has TRBV5-4 and TRBJ2-5, with D hard to call. V lost 0 bases to trimming and J lost 5 bases, with 14 bases between them. CDR3 length equals 15 residues. Germline V lookup: CDR1 SGHNT, CDR2 YYREEE (reference sequence). CDR3 protein: CASSLAGSPRETQYF. The DNA for the CDR3 is TGTGCCAGCAGCTTGGCCGGGTCCCCTCGGGAGACCCAGTACTTC. The variable domain in full, with the rest retrieved from reference TRBV5-4 and TRBJ2-5, is ETGVTQSPTHLIKTRGQQVTLRCSSQSGHNTVSWYQQALGQGPQFIFQYYREEENGRGNFPPRFSGLQFPNYSSELNVNALELDDSALYLCASSLAGSPRETQYFGPGTRLLVL.

This clone was counted a few times. The chain couples TRBV5-6 to TRBJ1-1, with 7 bases matching TRBD1. There are 14 residues in the CDR3. CDR1 and CDR2 from the germline V gene are SGHDT and YYEEEE. The V gene end was trimmed by 4 bases and the J gene end by 8 bases; junction bases not matched to a gene: 11. CDR3 region: CASSPQIQGSEAFF. The CDR3 region has the DNA TGTGCCAGCAGCCCCCAGATACAGGGGAGCGAAGCTTTCTTT.

V gene TRBV6-6 combines with J gene TRBJ2-1, with TRBD1 identical over 7 bases. V lost 5 bases to trimming and J lost 5 bases; unmatched junction nucleotides: 12. Looked up from germline, CDR1 is MNHNY and CDR2 is SVGAGI (reference sequence). The CDR3 covers 16 residues. CDR3 loop: CASSQNRGPPNNEQFF. DNA for the CDR3: TGTGCCAGCAGTCAGAACAGGGGCCCTCCAAACAATGAGCAGTTCTTC.

The J gene is TRBJ2-2, the V gene TRBV9; tentatively, D is TRBD2 (6 bases). The length of the CDR3 is 18 residues. The germline V gene encodes CDR1 SGDLS and CDR2 YYNGEE. V was clipped by 0 bases and J by 6 bases, with 21 bases between them. CDR3 residues: CASSVATGPGRIPGELFF. The CDR3 DNA reads TGTGCCAGCAGCGTAGCTACGGGGCCAGGGAGGATCCCCGGGGAGCTGTTTTTT.

The chain uses TRBV7-9 and TRBJ1-1; D is unclear. The CDR3 runs to 14 residues. CDR1 is SEHNR, CDR2 FQNEAQ, per germline (reference sequence). Between the trimmed V and J ends, which lost 4 bases and 1 base, there was a span of 10 bases. Written as DNA, the CDR3 is TGTGCCAGCAGCTCAACAGTGACGAACACTGAAGCTTTCTTT. Translating it yields CASSSTVTNTEAFF.

The rearrangement links TRBV6-5 to TRBJ2-1; 7 positions match TRBD2. CDR3 length equals 15 residues. Germline V lookup: CDR1 MNHEY, CDR2 SVGAGI. The trim removed 5 bases at V and 9 bases at J, leaving 13 bases unmatched. CDR3 sequence: CASSPTRGGVGEQFF. The CDR3 region has the DNA TGTGCCAGCAGTCCCACGAGGGGAGGGGTCGGTGAGCAGTTCTTC.

This clone was seen once. CDR3 sequence reads: CASSLWTNTNEQFF. The CDR3 coding sequence is TGTGCCAGCAGCTTGTGGACTAACACAAATGAGCAGTTCTTC. The genes are TRBV5-6 and TRBJ2-1; tentative D call: TRBD2 (6 bases). Germline V gene data show CDR1 as SGHDT and CDR2 as YYEEEE. The CDR3 is 14 residues long. The V and J ends lost 1 base and 7 bases respectively, with 12 bases between them.

The rearrangement links TRBV7-6 to TRBJ2-3; 8 positions match TRBD2. The CDR3 sequence is 15 residues long. Germline values: CDR1 SGHVS, CDR2 FNYEAQ. The V gene end was trimmed by 4 bases and the J gene end by 9 bases; junction bases not matched to a gene: 12. CDR3 DNA: TGTGCCAGCAGCTCCGCTGAGCGGGGGCCAGTCACGCAGTATTTT. It is translated as CASSSAERGPVTQYF.

This sequence joins TRBV29-1 and TRBJ2-6, with no clear D. V gave up 1 base and J gave up 2 bases, with 6 bases separating them. CDR1 SQVTM and CDR2 ANQGSEA come from the germline V gene. CDR3 size: 14 residues. The CDR3 DNA follows: TGCAGCGTTGAAGGGGGAACTGGGGCCAACGTCCTGACTTTC. Residues: CSVEGGTGANVLTF.

The chain combines TRBV7-2 with TRBJ2-7; 9 bases agree with TRBD2. This CDR3 comprises 14 residues. The V gene end was trimmed by 8 bases and the J gene end by 6 bases; junction bases not matched to a gene: 11. Germline values: CDR1 SGHTA, CDR2 FQGNSA. The CDR3 is CASGTLAGAGEQYF. The CDR3 bases are TGTGCCAGCGGAACCTTAGCGGGAGCTGGCGAGCAGTACTTC.

A note on this clone: The same CDR3 also results from other DNA sequences found in this sample. This rearrangement joins TRBV7-9 to TRBJ1-5; maybe TRBD1 (5 bases). Trimming pared 1 base from V and 5 bases from J, leaving 9 bases between. CDR3 length equals 14 residues. CDR1 and CDR2 (germline): SEHNR, FQNEAQ (reference sequence). The CDR3 region is CASSLVGGDQPQHF. The CDR3 bases are TGTGCCAGCAGCTTAGTCGGGGGGGATCAGCCCCAGCATTTT.

The gene calls are TRBV7-6 and TRBJ2-7; weak D call: TRBD1 (6 bases). This CDR3 spans 16 amino acids. CDR1 and CDR2 from the germline V gene are SGHVS and FNYEAQ. V lost 0 bases to trimming and J lost 2 bases, with 14 bases between them. CDR3 nucleotides: TGTGCCAGCAGCTTAGCTAGCCCGGGACACACCTACGAGCAGTACTTC. It translates to CASSLASPGHTYEQYF.

This clone was seen only once. This chain links TRBV30 with TRBJ2-5; D possibly corresponds to TRBD2 (6 bases). The V and J ends lost 3 bases and 2 bases respectively, with 13 bases between them. Looked up from germline, CDR1 is GTSNPN and CDR2 is SVGIG (reference sequence). The CDR3 is 14 residues long. The CDR3 reads CAWSPGVGQETQYF. The DNA for the CDR3 is TGTGCCTGGAGCCCGGGAGTAGGGCAAGAGACCCAGTACTTC.

This clone was observed once. J is TRBJ2-2 and V is TRBV30; 12 positions agree with TRBD2. CDR1 GTSNPN and CDR2 SVGIG come from the germline V gene (reference sequence). J lost 1 base, V lost 5 bases, and 8 bases had no gene match. The CDR3 runs 17 residues. This CDR3 reads CAWWRLAGVRNTGELFF. CDR3 in DNA: TGTGCCTGGTGGCGACTAGCGGGAGTTCGGAACACCGGGGAGCTGTTTTTT.

This chain uses TRBV9 with TRBJ2-3; D is possibly TRBD1 (5 bases). Germline loops: CDR1 SGDLS, CDR2 YYNGEE. The CDR3 is 15 amino acids. V lost 3 bases, J lost 4 bases, and 15 bases lay in between. The CDR3: CASSAEGAIPDTQYF. CDR3 nucleotides: TGTGCCAGCAGCGCGGAAGGGGCTATCCCAGATACGCAGTATTTT.

This clone was counted once. The chain recombines TRBV25-1 with TRBJ2-1; tentatively, D is TRBD1 or TRBD2 (5 bases each). Trimming took 3 bases from V and 3 from J, leaving 15 bases between them. CDR1 and CDR2 from the germline V gene are MGHDK and SYGVNS. This CDR3 contains 16 residues. The CDR3 protein is CASSDVGTTLYNEQFF. The CDR3 region has the DNA TGTGCCAGCAGTGATGTCGGGACCACCCTCTACAATGAGCAGTTCTTC.

The genes are TRBV7-9 and TRBJ1-1; tentative D call: TRBD1 (5 bases). Germline V lookup: CDR1 SEHNR, CDR2 FQNEAQ (reference sequence). Trimming removed 0 bases from V and 6 bases from J, with 11 bases in between. There are 14 residues in the CDR3. CDR3 coding DNA: TGTGCCAGCAGCTTAGCCTTTGACAGTCCTGAAGCTTTCTTT. It specifies CASSLAFDSPEAFF.

To note about this clone: Other DNA sequences within the sample encode an identical CDR3. This chain links TRBV27 with TRBJ1-3; TRBD1 might be the D (5 bases). CDR3 length: 14 residues. Trimming cost V 0 bases and J 4 bases, with 7 bases left between them. Germline CDR1 and CDR2: MNHEY and SMNVEV (reference sequence). The CDR3 is CASSLSGAGNTIYF. The CDR3 DNA is TGTGCCAGCAGTTTATCAGGGGCCGGAAACACCATATATTTT.

This chain connects TRBV11-2 to TRBJ2-1; D is possibly TRBD1 or TRBD2 (6 bases each). The CDR3 has 17 residues. V dropped 3 bases and J dropped 8 bases, with 23 bases sitting between them. Germline loops: CDR1 SGHAT, CDR2 FQNNGV. CDR3 nucleotide sequence: TGTGCCAGCAGCTTTGGGTCCCCTTCACAGGGACTTTATGAGCAGTTCTTC. As protein: CASSFGSPSQGLYEQFF. Full variable domain (missing parts from reference TRBV11-2 and TRBJ2-1): EAGVAQSPRYKIIEKRQSVAFWCNPISGHATLYWYQQILGQGPKLLIQFQNNGVVDDSQLPKDRFSAERLKGVDSTLKIQPAKLEDSAVYLCASSFGSPSQGLYEQFFGPGTRLTVL.

The chain combines TRBV5-1 with TRBJ2-1; TRBD1 matches 7 bases. V shed 0 bases and J 3 bases; nucleotides not matched to a gene: 3. This CDR3 has 15 residues. Germline CDR1 SGHRS, CDR2 YFSETQ. CDR3 loop: CASSLEGALYNEQFF. CDR3 coding DNA: TGCGCCAGCAGCTTGGAGGGGGCCCTCTACAATGAGCAGTTCTTC.